This T cell receptor beta chain was observed in a study of PD-L1 blockade in urothelial cancer. Study details: Patients' prior chemotherapy regimens numbered 0 to 3. Treatment start was followed by blood analysis at 3 weeks (second dose) and again at 6 weeks.

V shed 1 base, J shed 6 bases, and the junction held 11 bases outside the gene matches. The germline CDR1 and CDR2 sequences are SGHRS and YFSETQ. This CDR3 contains 17 residues. What went into each PCR as a spike was synthetic TCR analog templates. Clones were sequenced by immunoSEQ multiplex PCR, and TCRdb holds only the in-frame ones, with some missing. The repertoire holds some 67,000 clones, with roughly 89% as singletons. The patients had locally advanced or metastatic urothelial carcinoma. The sequenced sample was PBMCs, obtained around atezolizumab (anti-PD-L1) treatment. The gene calls are TRBV5-1 and TRBJ2-1; TRBD2 agrees at 9 bases. This TCR was sampled from a man in his sixties with urothelial cancer. The CDR3 here is CASSLRSTAGGGNEQFF. The CDR3 DNA is TGCGCCAGCAGCTTGCGGTCCACAGCGGGAGGCGGCAATGAGCAGTTCTTC.